A single sample is the source of the 19 T cell receptor beta chains below, sequenced in a study of breast tumors, draining lymph nodes, adjacent tissues. TCRdb reprocessed the multiplex PCR reads with MiXCR, giving one entry per CDR3 protein. The data show 60,000 to 70,000 distinct CDR3 sequences, with approximately 57% seen just once and roughly 19% held by the top ten. The sequencing input was breast tumor tissue. Every receptor here comes from a female donor with breast cancer. Some clones in this sample may be carry-over from other donors' samples.

There are many counts of this clonotype. This chain joins TRBV4-1 and TRBJ2-3, with TRBD2 as a possible D gene (7 bases). V was pared by 6 bases and J by 4 bases, with 11 bases between. Germline CDR1 MGHRA, CDR2 YSYEKL. This CDR3 region has 13 residues. Here the CDR3 reads CASSRGGADTQYF. DNA for the CDR3: TGCGCCAGCAGTAGGGGGGGGGCAGATACGCAGTATTTT.

V and J are TRBV20-1 and TRBJ2-3; 9 bases are shared with TRBD2. There are 13 residues in the CDR3. From germline, CDR1 is DFQATT and CDR2 SNEGSKA (reference sequence). The junction had 8 bases not matched to a gene; V was cut back by 7 bases and J by 6 bases. CDR3 amino acids: CSGPRGGEDTQYF. Written as DNA, the CDR3 is TGCAGTGGGCCGCGGGGGGGGGAGGATACGCAGTATTTT.

The chain links TRBV29-1 to TRBJ1-1; D is perhaps TRBD1 (5 bases). CDR1 SQVTM and CDR2 ANQGSEA come from the germline V gene. This CDR3 is 14 amino acids long. V was clipped by 4 bases and J by 1 base, with 13 bases between them. CDR3 protein: CSVGGPSGNTEAFF. As DNA, the CDR3 is TGCAGCGTTGGGGGACCCTCCGGGAACACTGAAGCTTTCTTT.

In its sample, this clonotype was seen many times. This chain links TRBV9 with TRBJ1-2; D gene unclear. The V gene's germline CDR1 is SGDLS and CDR2 YYNGEE. The CDR3 length is 13 residues. Trimming left V 0 bases short and J 5 bases short, with 8 bases between. The CDR3 sequence: CASSVGERYGYTF. The CDR3 DNA sequence: TGTGCCAGCAGCGTAGGGGAGAGGTATGGCTACACCTTC.

As concerns this clonotype: Being one base from a much bigger clone, this may be a read error. The chain links TRBV20-1 to TRBJ1-4; 10 bases are shared with TRBD1. There are 15 residues in the CDR3. The germline V gene encodes CDR1 DFQATT and CDR2 SNEGSKA (reference sequence). The CDR3 region is CSARLRDRGWEKLLF. DNA of the CDR3: TGCAGTGCTAGACTGAGGGACAGGGGTTGGGAAAAACTGCTTTTT.

V gene TRBV19 combines with J gene TRBJ2-3; weak D call: TRBD1 (6 bases). This CDR3 is built from 13 residues. V lost 6 bases to trimming and J lost 1 base, with 8 bases between them. The germline V gene has CDR1 LNHDA and CDR2 SQIVND (reference sequence). CDR3 nucleotide sequence: TGTGCCAGTAGAGGGGGTGGCACAGATACGCAGTATTTT. Translation gives CASRGGGTDTQYF.

This clonotype was observed at least ten times. J is TRBJ2-7 and V is TRBV11-2, with D possibly being TRBD2 (7 bases). Germline lookup yields CDR1 SGHAT and CDR2 FQNNGV. V was shortened by 5 bases and J by 1 base, with 24 bases between the two germline ends. This CDR3 has 18 residues. The CDR3: CASSPLALRRGLSYEQYF. CDR3 sequence (DNA): TGTGCCAGCAGCCCCCTAGCGCTTCGGCGGGGGCTGTCCTACGAGCAGTACTTC.

The rearrangement joins TRBV19 to TRBJ1-2; D remains ambiguous. Trimming removed 3 bases from V and 5 bases from J, with 7 bases in between. The CDR3 is 12 amino acids. The germline CDR1 and CDR2 sequences are LNHDA and SQIVND (reference sequence). CDR3 region: CASSIGRYGYTF. Here the CDR3 DNA reads TGTGCCAGTAGTATCGGACGGTATGGCTACACCTTC.

Worth noting for this clonotype: The junction departs from the called germline gene at one end, perhaps through a read error. This chain connects TRBV14 to TRBJ1-1; a weak D match, TRBD1 (5 bases). The CDR3 consists of 14 residues. CDR1 SGHDN and CDR2 FVKESK come from the germline V gene. The CDR3 is CASSQAGVPTEAFF. Here the CDR3 DNA reads TGTGCCAGCAGCCAAGCGGGGGTTCCCACTGAAGCATTCTTT.

Turning to this clonotype: The CDR3 carries no conserved terminal phenylalanine or tryptophan, so it likely arises from a read error. Because the CDR3's place on the DNA is in doubt, the DNA is left out and the CDR3 is given as listed by TCRdb. This chain uses TRBV6-1 with TRBJ2-2; the table's D call of TRBD1 was not tested on the DNA. Germline V gives CDR1 MNHNS, CDR2 SASEGT. The CDR3 length is 17 residues, termini included. This CDR3 is CASSEGWGTPNTGELRI.

This clonotype was picked up many times. This rearrangement joins TRBV20-1 to TRBJ1-1; D ambiguous. The CDR3 extends over 13 amino acids. Germline-derived CDR1 and CDR2 are DFQATT and SNEGSKA (reference sequence). The V end lost 3 bases, the J end lost 0 bases, and 8 bases lay between the germline ends. This CDR3 is CSASPGLNTEAFF. The DNA of the CDR3 is TGCAGTGCTAGTCCCGGGTTGAACACTGAAGCTTTCTTT.

The chain links TRBV29-1 to TRBJ2-1; 8 bases are shared with TRBD2. Germline V gene sequence: CDR1 SQVTM, CDR2 ANQGSEA. Trimming cost V 7 bases and J 2 bases; bases outside gene matches: 4. The CDR3 consists of 13 residues. This CDR3 reads CSGLAGTYNEQFF. The DNA for the CDR3 is TGCAGCGGCTTAGCGGGGACCTACAATGAGCAGTTCTTC.

V gene TRBV7-8 combines with J gene TRBJ1-4; D is possibly TRBD1 (5 bases). CDR1 is SGHVS and CDR2 is FQNEAQ in the germline V gene. Trimming left V 6 bases short and J 8 bases short, with 10 bases between. The length of the CDR3 is 12 residues. The CDR3 spells CASSWWDEKLFF. The CDR3 DNA follows: TGTGCCAGCAGTTGGTGGGACGAAAAACTGTTTTTT.

This clonotype was seen at least ten times. The rearrangement links TRBV5-1 to TRBJ1-4, with 8 positions matching TRBD1. The germline CDR1 and CDR2 sequences are SGHRS and YFSETQ. V gave up 4 bases and J gave up 1 base; unmatched junction bases: 12. The CDR3 has 18 residues. The CDR3 spells CASSPGQGGWQTNEKLFF. CDR3 DNA sequence: TGCGCCAGCAGCCCCGGACAGGGAGGGTGGCAAACTAATGAAAAACTGTTTTTT.

In its sample, this clonotype was seen many times. V and J are TRBV12-3 or TRBV12-4 and TRBJ2-7; 8 nucleotides agree with TRBD2. V shed 3 bases and J 4 bases; nucleotides not matched to a gene: 5. CDR3 length: 14 amino acids. The CDR3 region is CASSLTGGWYEQYF. The DNA of the CDR3 is TGTGCCAGCAGTTTGACGGGGGGGTGGTACGAGCAGTACTTC.

The sample holds many counts of this clonotype. The chain combines TRBV7-8 with TRBJ2-1; D possibly corresponds to TRBD1 (5 bases). The CDR3 loop spans 15 amino acids. Germline V CDR1 and CDR2: SGHVS, FQNEAQ. Trimming stripped 2 bases from V and 0 bases from J, with 8 bases between. Here the CDR3 reads CASSLTQGSYNEQFF. The CDR3 bases are TGTGCCAGCAGCTTAACGCAGGGCTCCTACAATGAGCAGTTCTTC.

This rearrangement joins TRBV27 to TRBJ1-2, with D possibly matching TRBD1 (6 bases). The ends were cut back, 6 bases at V and 4 bases at J, with 12 bases in the middle. The CDR3 sequence is 13 residues long. In germline, CDR1 is MNHEY, CDR2 SMNVEV (reference sequence). The CDR3 reads CASRPTGSYGYTF. The CDR3 bases are TGTGCCAGCAGGCCTACAGGGAGCTATGGCTACACCTTC.

This clonotype was counted only a few times. CDR3 region: CASRTLNPNTEAFF. The CDR3 nucleotides read TGTGCCAGTAGGACATTGAATCCTAACACTGAAGCTTTCTTT. The chain carries TRBV19 and TRBJ1-1; D gene unclear. The CDR3 totals 14 residues. Germline V CDR1 and CDR2: LNHDA, SQIVND (reference sequence). Trimming took 6 bases from V and 2 from J, leaving 13 bases between them.

Points on this clonotype: At one end the junction does not follow the germline gene, possibly because of a read error. The chain has TRBV6-6 and TRBJ1-5; possibly TRBD1 for D (6 bases). CDR1 MNHNY and CDR2 SVGAGI come from the germline V gene (reference sequence). The CDR3 runs 17 residues. The CDR3: CASSHSGSGGARETQHF. The CDR3 nucleotides are TGTGCCAGCAGTCACTCGGGTAGCGGGGGGGCCAGAGAGACCCAGCATTTT.